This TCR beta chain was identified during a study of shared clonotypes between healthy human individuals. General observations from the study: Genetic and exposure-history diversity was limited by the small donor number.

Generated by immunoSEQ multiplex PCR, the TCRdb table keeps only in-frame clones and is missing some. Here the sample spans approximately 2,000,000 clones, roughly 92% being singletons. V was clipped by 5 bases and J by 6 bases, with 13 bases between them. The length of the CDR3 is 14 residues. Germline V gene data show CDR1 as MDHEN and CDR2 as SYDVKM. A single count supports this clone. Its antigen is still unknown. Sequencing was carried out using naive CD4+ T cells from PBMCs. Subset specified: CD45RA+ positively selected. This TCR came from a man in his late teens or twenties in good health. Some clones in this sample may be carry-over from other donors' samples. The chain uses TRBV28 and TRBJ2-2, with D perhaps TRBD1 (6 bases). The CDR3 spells CASSQDRRAGELFF. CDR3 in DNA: TGTGCCAGCAGTCAGGACAGAAGGGCCGGGGAGCTGTTTTTT.